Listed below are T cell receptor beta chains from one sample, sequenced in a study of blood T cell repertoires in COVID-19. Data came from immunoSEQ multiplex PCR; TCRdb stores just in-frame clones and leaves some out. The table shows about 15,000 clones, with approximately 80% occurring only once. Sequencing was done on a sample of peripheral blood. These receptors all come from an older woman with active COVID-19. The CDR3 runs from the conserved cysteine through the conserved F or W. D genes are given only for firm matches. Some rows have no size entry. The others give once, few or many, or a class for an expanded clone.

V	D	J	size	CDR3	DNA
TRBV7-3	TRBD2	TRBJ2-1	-	CASSSWGLAGGRPGNEQFF	TGTGCCAGCAGCTCCTGGGGGCTAGCGGGAGGCAGGCCGGGGAATGAGCAGTTCTTC
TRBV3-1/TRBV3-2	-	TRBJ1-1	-	CASSQAFGTEAFF	TGTGCCAGCAGCCAAGCATTCGGTACTGAAGCTTTCTTT
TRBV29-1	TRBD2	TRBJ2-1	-	CSVDGGKRGINEQFF	TGCAGCGTTGACGGAGGGAAGCGGGGCATCAATGAGCAGTTCTTC
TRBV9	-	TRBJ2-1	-	CASSESGASGHNEQFF	TGTGCCAGCAGCGAGTCGGGAGCCTCGGGCCACAATGAGCAGTTCTTC
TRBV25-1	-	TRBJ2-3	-	CASSDVGAGDTQYF	TGTGCCAGCAGTGACGTGGGGGCGGGAGATACGCAGTATTTT
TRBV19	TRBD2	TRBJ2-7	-	CASSSGLANYEQYF	TGTGCCAGTAGCTCGGGACTAGCTAACTACGAGCAGTACTTC
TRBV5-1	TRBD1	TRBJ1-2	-	CASSPALTGNGYTF	TGCGCCAGCAGCCCCGCCTTGACAGGGAACGGCTACACCTTC
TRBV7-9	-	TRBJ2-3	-	CASSFEGSTDTQYF	TGTGCCAGCAGCTTTGAGGGTAGCACAGATACGCAGTATTTT
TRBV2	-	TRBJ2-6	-	CASSEAGRQGLVGAGANVLTF	TGTGCCAGCAGTGAAGCGGGTCGTCAGGGACTGGTTGGCGCGGGGGCCAACGTCCTGACTTTC
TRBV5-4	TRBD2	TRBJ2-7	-	CASSWSPGLAGVGEQYF	TGTGCCAGCAGCTGGTCACCGGGACTAGCGGGAGTCGGCGAGCAGTACTTC
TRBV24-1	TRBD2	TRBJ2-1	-	CATSEWASGNNEQFF	TGTGCCACCAGTGAATGGGCTAGCGGGAACAATGAGCAGTTCTTC
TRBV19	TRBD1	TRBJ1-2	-	CASSTRTGVGYTF	TGTGCCAGTAGTACCCGGACAGGGGTTGGCTACACCTTC
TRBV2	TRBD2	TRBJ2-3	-	CASSRSRKGLAGADTQYF	TGTGCCAGCAGTCGGAGTAGAAAGGGACTAGCGGGGGCAGATACGCAGTATTTT
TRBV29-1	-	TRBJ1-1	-	CSVGYLEAFF	TGCAGCGTTGGGTACTTGGAAGCTTTCTTT
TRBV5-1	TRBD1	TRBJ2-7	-	CASSSPGQGVYEQYF	TGCGCCAGCAGCTCACCGGGACAGGGGGTCTACGAGCAGTACTTC
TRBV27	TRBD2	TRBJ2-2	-	CASRRIAGTTNTGELFF	TGTGCCAGCAGACGAATCGCCGGGACTACGAACACCGGGGAGCTGTTTTTT
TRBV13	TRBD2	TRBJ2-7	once	CASSYTVGGYEQYF	TGTGCCAGCAGCTATACGGTGGGGGGGTACGAGCAGTACTTC
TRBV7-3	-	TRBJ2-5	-	CASSLTLIDRYVETQYF	TGTGCCAGCAGCTTAACGTTAATAGATCGGTATGTCGAGACCCAGTACTTC
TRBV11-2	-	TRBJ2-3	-	CASSLVAQGGPDTQYF	TGTGCCAGCAGCCTTGTAGCACAGGGCGGGCCAGATACGCAGTATTTT
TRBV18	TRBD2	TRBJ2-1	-	CASSTRGAAGDYNEQFF	TGTGCCAGCTCCACCCGTGGAGCAGCGGGAGACTACAATGAGCAGTTCTTC
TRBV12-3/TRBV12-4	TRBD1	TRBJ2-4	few	CASSRGQDLIQYF	TGTGCCAGCAGTCGCGGACAGGACTTAATTCAGTACTTC
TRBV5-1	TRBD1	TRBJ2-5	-	CASSSPPRTGHETQYF	TGCGCCAGCAGCTCCCCGCCTCGGACAGGGCACGAGACCCAGTACTTC
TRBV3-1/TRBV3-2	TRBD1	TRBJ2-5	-	CASSPSDRVETQYF	TGTGCCAGCAGCCCGAGCGACAGGGTAGAGACCCAGTACTTC
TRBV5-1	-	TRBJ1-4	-	CASSRGHIATNEKLFF	TGCGCCAGCAGCCGGGGACACATTGCAACTAATGAAAAACTGTTTTTT
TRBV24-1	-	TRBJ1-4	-	CATSDPRTAEKLFF	TGTGCCACCAGTGACCCGAGGACAGCCGAAAAACTGTTTTTT
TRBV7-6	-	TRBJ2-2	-	CASSLALGPGGELFF	TGTGCCAGCAGCTTAGCTTTGGGGCCTGGCGGGGAGCTGTTTTTT
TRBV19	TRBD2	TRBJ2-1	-	CASSIPGTSGNNEQFF	TGTGCCAGTAGTATCCCCGGGACTAGCGGAAACAATGAGCAGTTCTTC
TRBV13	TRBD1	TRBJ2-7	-	CASSSRDSSYEQYF	TGTGCCAGCAGCTCCCGGGACAGTTCCTACGAGCAGTACTTC
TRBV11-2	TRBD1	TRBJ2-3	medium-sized	CASSRGRGDTQYF	TGTGCCAGCTCCAGGGGGCGCGGAGATACGCAGTATTTT
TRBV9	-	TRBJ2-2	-	CASSVALPRDTGELFF	TGTGCCAGCAGCGTAGCGCTGCCGCGAGACACCGGGGAGCTGTTTTTT
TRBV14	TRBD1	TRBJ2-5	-	CASSPGQGATQYF	TGTGCCAGCAGCCCGGGACAGGGGGCGACCCAGTACTTC